The clone carrying this TCR beta chain was observed many times. Its antigen remains unknown. The entry originates in a study of HIV-infected patients and healthy controls. General study findings and limits: HIV+ repertoires were severely depleted of MAIT alpha-chain CDR3s, unlike healthy controls. In HIV-infected patients, the apparent post-therapy Gini index recovery did not replicate in size-matched data. Compared with controls, mean Gini indices were significantly raised in HIV-infected repertoires, possibly indicating oligoclonality. CDR3 sharing between individuals was lower in HIV-infected patients than in healthy controls.

Whole blood was used without fractionation, so all unsorted peripheral T cells were included. Approximately 500 ng RNA was reverse transcribed with alpha and beta constant-region primers. Alpha and beta chain libraries were made separately by chain-specific third strand synthesis with multiplexing indices. TCRdb independently ran MiXCR on the 5' RACE reads; one entry per CDR3 protein. The repertoire has 17,000 or so distinct CDR3 sequences, around 5.5% of them found once; the top ten carry roughly 2%. The sequence was collected from an adult in good health. The sequencing input was blood.

The CDR3 DNA reads TGTGCCAGCAGCTCCCCGGCGGGGGTAGGAAGCAATCAGCCCCAGCATTTT. Protein: CASSSPAGVGSNQPQHF. The chain is built from TRBV7-2 and TRBJ1-5; tentatively, D is TRBD1 (5 bases). Germline CDR1 SGHTA, CDR2 FQGNSA. The V gene lost 4 bases and the J gene lost 1 base, with 17 bases spanning the gap. The CDR3 loop spans 17 amino acids.